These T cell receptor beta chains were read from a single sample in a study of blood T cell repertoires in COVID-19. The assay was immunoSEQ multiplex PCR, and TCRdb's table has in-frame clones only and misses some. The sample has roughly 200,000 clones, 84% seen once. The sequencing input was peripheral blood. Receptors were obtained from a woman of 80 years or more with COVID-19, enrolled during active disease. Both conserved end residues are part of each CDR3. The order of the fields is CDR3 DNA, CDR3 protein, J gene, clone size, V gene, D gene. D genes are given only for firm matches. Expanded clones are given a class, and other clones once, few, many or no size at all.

DNA: TGTGCCATCATGGGCCAGGGGAATTACAATGAGCAGTTCTTC
CDR3: CAIMGQGNYNEQFF
J: TRBJ2-1
size: NA
V: TRBV10-3
D: NA

DNA: TGCGCCAGCAGACTAGCGGGGGGGAACACCGGGGAGCTGTTTTTT
CDR3: CASRLAGGNTGELFF
J: TRBJ2-2
size: once
V: TRBV5-1
D: TRBD2

DNA: TGTGCCAGCAGCCAAGATCCAGGGGGGCCGGGCTACACCTTC
CDR3: CASSQDPGGPGYTF
J: TRBJ1-2
size: NA
V: TRBV3-1/TRBV3-2
D: TRBD1

DNA: TGTGCCAGTAGACGCGACAGGGTGGGCACCGGGGAGCTGTTTTTT
CDR3: CASRRDRVGTGELFF
J: TRBJ2-2
size: NA
V: TRBV19
D: TRBD1

DNA: TGTGCCAGCAGCTTGGACAGGGGAGGAATAGCTTTCTTT
CDR3: CASSLDRGGIAFF
J: TRBJ1-1
size: NA
V: TRBV11-3
D: TRBD1

DNA: TGTGCCAGCACCCTCGGCGGCGAGCAGTACTTC
CDR3: CASTLGGEQYF
J: TRBJ2-7
size: NA
V: TRBV5-6
D: NA

DNA: TGTGCCAGCAGCGAGGCAGGGAAGCTGAACACTGAAGCTTTCTTT
CDR3: CASSEAGKLNTEAFF
J: TRBJ1-1
size: NA
V: TRBV7-2
D: NA

DNA: TGTGCCAGCAGTTTACGGGAAACCGGGGAGCTGTTTTTT
CDR3: CASSLRETGELFF
J: TRBJ2-2
size: few
V: TRBV12-3/TRBV12-4
D: NA

DNA: TGTGCCAGCAGCCCTACCGCCGGGGGAAGTGCTTTCTTT
CDR3: CASSPTAGGSAFF
J: TRBJ1-1
size: NA
V: TRBV3-1/TRBV3-2
D: NA

DNA: TGTGCCAGCAGCCTCCGACAGGCTCGGGATACGCAGTATTTT
CDR3: CASSLRQARDTQYF
J: TRBJ2-3
size: NA
V: TRBV3-1/TRBV3-2
D: NA

DNA: TGTGCCAGCACTTTCCAGGGTAGTTTTAATGAAAAACTGTTTTTT
CDR3: CASTFQGSFNEKLFF
J: TRBJ1-4
size: NA
V: TRBV6-5
D: NA

DNA: TGCGCCAGCAGCTCCGGACTAGCGGGGGGGACCCTGAACACCGGGGAGCTGTTTTTT
CDR3: CASSSGLAGGTLNTGELFF
J: TRBJ2-2
size: NA
V: TRBV5-1
D: TRBD2

DNA: TGTGCCAGCAGCCAAGATCCCCCAGCCGGGGATACGCAGTATTTT
CDR3: CASSQDPPAGDTQYF
J: TRBJ2-3
size: NA
V: TRBV4-2
D: NA

DNA: TGTGCCAGCAGTCAGGGGAGTGGAGAGACCCAGTACTTC
CDR3: CASSQGSGETQYF
J: TRBJ2-5
size: NA
V: TRBV12-3/TRBV12-4
D: NA

DNA: TGTGCCAGCAGCCCCTTAGCGGGGGGCGGGGATGAGCAGTTCTTC
CDR3: CASSPLAGGGDEQFF
J: TRBJ2-1
size: once
V: TRBV3-1/TRBV3-2
D: TRBD2

DNA: TGCGCCAGCAGCTTGGTCCCTCTTAGCGGGGGGGCAGATACGCAGTATTTT
CDR3: CASSLVPLSGGADTQYF
J: TRBJ2-3
size: once
V: TRBV5-1
D: TRBD2

DNA: TGTGCCAGCAGGTCAGGCAACTATGGCTACACCTTC
CDR3: CASRSGNYGYTF
J: TRBJ1-2
size: NA
V: TRBV6-5
D: NA

DNA: TGTGCCAGCAGCCAAAAAGGGACAGGGGGCAATCAGCCCCAGCATTTT
CDR3: CASSQKGTGGNQPQHF
J: TRBJ1-5
size: NA
V: TRBV3-1/TRBV3-2
D: TRBD1

DNA: TGCGCCACTGATAGGGTGGGGTCGGGGAGAAACACCATATATTTT
CDR3: CATDRVGSGRNTIYF
J: TRBJ1-3
size: NA
V: TRBV4-1
D: NA

DNA: TGTGCCAGCAGTTCTGTTGGAGGGGAAAGGATGGAGACCCAGTACTTC
CDR3: CASSSVGGERMETQYF
J: TRBJ2-5
size: once
V: TRBV27
D: NA

DNA: TGTGCCAGTAGTACTCAACAGGGGTACGATCAGCCCCAGCATTTT
CDR3: CASSTQQGYDQPQHF
J: TRBJ1-5
size: NA
V: TRBV19
D: TRBD1

DNA: TGTGCCAGCAGTACCGAAAGGACACTTAGCACAGATACGCAGTATTTT
CDR3: CASSTERTLSTDTQYF
J: TRBJ2-3
size: once
V: TRBV28
D: NA

DNA: TGTGCCAGTAGTATCGCAGGGGCTAATGAAAAACTGTTTTTT
CDR3: CASSIAGANEKLFF
J: TRBJ1-4
size: NA
V: TRBV19
D: NA

DNA: TGCGCCAGCAGCCACCTGCCAGCGGGGGGAAACAATGAGCAGTTCTTC
CDR3: CASSHLPAGGNNEQFF
J: TRBJ2-1
size: NA
V: TRBV5-1
D: TRBD2

DNA: TGTGCCAGCAGTTTAACAGGGGACACTGAAGCTTTCTTT
CDR3: CASSLTGDTEAFF
J: TRBJ1-1
size: NA
V: TRBV28
D: TRBD1

DNA: TGCGCCAGCAGCCACTTGACAGAGAACACTGAAGCTTTCTTT
CDR3: CASSHLTENTEAFF
J: TRBJ1-1
size: NA
V: TRBV4-1
D: NA

DNA: TGTGCCAGCAGACCGACAGGGCCGAATGAAAAACTGTTTTTT
CDR3: CASRPTGPNEKLFF
J: TRBJ1-4
size: NA
V: TRBV28
D: TRBD1

DNA: TGTGCCAGCAGCTGGGGACAGACCACTGAAGCTTTCTTT
CDR3: CASSWGQTTEAFF
J: TRBJ1-1
size: NA
V: TRBV5-5
D: TRBD1

DNA: TGTGCCAGCAGTTCCCCGACACGTATGAACACTGAAGCTTTCTTT
CDR3: CASSSPTRMNTEAFF
J: TRBJ1-1
size: few
V: TRBV28
D: NA

DNA: TGTGCCATCAGCCCCGGGACAGGGGACACTGAAGCTTTCTTT
CDR3: CAISPGTGDTEAFF
J: TRBJ1-1
size: once
V: TRBV10-3
D: TRBD1

DNA: TGTGCCAGCAGCCCCATACTCGGGGCTGGAAACACCATATATTTT
CDR3: CASSPILGAGNTIYF
J: TRBJ1-3
size: NA
V: TRBV2
D: NA

DNA: TGTGCCAGCAGCTTAGCCCGGGACACCTCAGGCTCTGGAAACACCATATATTTT
CDR3: CASSLARDTSGSGNTIYF
J: TRBJ1-3
size: few
V: TRBV11-2
D: NA

DNA: TGTGCCAGCAGCGGGGCGATAGCGGGGGGAATAGGAGAGCAGTTCTTC
CDR3: CASSGAIAGGIGEQFF
J: TRBJ2-1
size: once
V: TRBV5-6
D: TRBD2

DNA: TGTGCCAGCAGCCATTCCGGGACTGACGCAGCTTTCTTT
CDR3: CASSHSGTDAAFF
J: TRBJ1-1
size: NA
V: TRBV3-1/TRBV3-2
D: NA

DNA: TGTGCCAGCAGGCGCATTGGCGGATTGAACACTGAAGCTTTCTTT
CDR3: CASRRIGGLNTEAFF
J: TRBJ1-1
size: NA
V: TRBV7-8
D: NA

DNA: TGCGCCAGCAGTCTAGCGGGGGGGCCTGGCACAGATACGCAGTATTTT
CDR3: CASSLAGGPGTDTQYF
J: TRBJ2-3
size: NA
V: TRBV5-1
D: TRBD2

DNA: TGTGCCAGCAGTTTAGGACTTAACTATGGCTACACCTTC
CDR3: CASSLGLNYGYTF
J: TRBJ1-2
size: few
V: TRBV12-3/TRBV12-4
D: NA

DNA: TGTGCCAGCAGCTTAGGGATACGCGGGGGGGCCGGCGGGGAGCTGTTTTTT
CDR3: CASSLGIRGGAGGELFF
J: TRBJ2-2
size: NA
V: TRBV11-2
D: TRBD2

DNA: TGTGCCTGGACCAACGGGATCGCTTCCGAGCAGTACTTC
CDR3: CAWTNGIASEQYF
J: TRBJ2-7
size: NA
V: TRBV30
D: NA

DNA: TGTGCCAGCAGCCCCGTTCATTCTACCCAAGAGACCCAGTACTTC
CDR3: CASSPVHSTQETQYF
J: TRBJ2-5
size: NA
V: TRBV28
D: NA

DNA: TGTGCCAGTAAGACTAGCGGGGGGGCCGGTGAGACCCAGTACTTC
CDR3: CASKTSGGAGETQYF
J: TRBJ2-5
size: NA
V: TRBV19
D: TRBD2

DNA: TGTGCCAGCAGTTACGGGGGGTGGGTTGAAAAACTGTTTTTT
CDR3: CASSYGGWVEKLFF
J: TRBJ1-4
size: NA
V: TRBV28
D: NA